These T cell receptor beta chains were read from a single sample in a study of T cells in Graves' hyperthyroidism and ophthalmopathy. TCRdb itself ran the multiplex PCR reads through MiXCR, one entry per CDR3 protein. The table has over 650,000 distinct CDR3 sequences, about 45% seen once; the top ten hold approximately 6.8%. Sequenced material: peripheral blood or thyroid tissue (not recorded which). Every receptor here comes from an adult man with Graves' disease, either hyperthyroidism or ophthalmopathy (not recorded which). Each CDR3 is given with its conserved first and last residue. Fields, in order: clone size, J gene, V gene, D gene, CDR3 DNA, CDR3 protein. D genes are given only for firm matches. A row's size may be missing; if present it is once, few, many or a size class.

>.|TRBJ1-2|TRBV6-5|.
TGTGCCAGCAGTGGGCAGAGTTTCTATGGCTACACCTTC
CASSGQSFYGYTF
>few|TRBJ2-7|TRBV5-1|.
TGCGCCAGCAGACCGGAGGTGGGGGGCTACGAGCAGTACTTC
CASRPEVGGYEQYF
>.|TRBJ1-2|TRBV2|.
TGTGCCGGCAGTTCGGTGTACGGCTACACCTTC
CAGSSVYGYTF
>.|TRBJ1-3|TRBV20-1|.
TGCAGTGCTAGAGGGGGAGTCTCTAGCTCTGGAAACACCATATATTTT
CSARGGVSSSGNTIYF
>many|TRBJ1-6|TRBV5-1|TRBD1
TGCGCCAGCAGCTTGGCCGGGACAGGTCGTTCACCCCTCCACTTT
CASSLAGTGRSPLHF
>few|TRBJ2-2|TRBV12-3/TRBV12-4|.
TGTGCCAGCAGTTTTTTTCGCGGGGAGCTGTTTTTT
CASSFFRGELFF
>.|TRBJ2-2|TRBV9|TRBD2
TGTGCCAGCAGCCGTGGACTAGCGGGGAACACCGGGGAGCTGTTTTTT
CASSRGLAGNTGELFF
>.|TRBJ1-4|TRBV15|TRBD1
TGTGCCACCAGCAGAGGGGACAGGGGTTGCGGCGGAAAACTGTTTTTT
CATSRGDRGCGGKLFF
>.|TRBJ1-1|TRBV2|.
TGTGCCAGCAGGCCCGGGCCGAACACTGAAGCTTTCTTT
CASRPGPNTEAFF
>.|TRBJ1-2|TRBV16|.
TGTGCCAGCAGTCCTCTTAGAGGGGAACACGGCGGCTACACCTTC
CASSPLRGEHGGYTF
>few|TRBJ2-3|TRBV9|.
TGTGCCAGCAGCGTAGGAGGGAGTCCAGATACGCAGTATTTT
CASSVGGSPDTQYF
>.|TRBJ1-1|TRBV20-1|.
TGCAGTGCTAGAGATCGACAGCTCCGTTACACTGAAGCTTTCTTT
CSARDRQLRYTEAFF
>.|TRBJ2-7|TRBV19|TRBD1
TGTGCCAGCAGTACCTTACCGGGACAGGGAAGAGACGAGCAGTACTTC
CASSTLPGQGRDEQYF
>many|TRBJ2-5|TRBV7-7|TRBD1
TGTGCCAGCAGCTCAGGGGGCTCGGAGACCCAGTACTTC
CASSSGGSETQYF
>.|TRBJ1-2|TRBV2|.
TGTGCCAGCTCAGGGGCTGGAGGCTACACCTTC
CASSGAGGYTF
>few|TRBJ1-1|TRBV9|TRBD1
TGTGCCAGCAGCGGACAGGGGGCGAAAGGGAACACTGAAGCTTTCTTT
CASSGQGAKGNTEAFF
>.|TRBJ1-4|TRBV7-9|TRBD1
TGTGCCAGCAGCTTTTTACCGGGACAGGATGAAAAACTGTTTTTT
CASSFLPGQDEKLFF
>once|TRBJ2-5|TRBV19|TRBD1
TGTGCCAGTAGTATTGACAGGGATCAGCCGACCCAAGAGACCCAGTACTTC
CASSIDRDQPTQETQYF
>.|TRBJ1-5|TRBV7-3|TRBD1
TGTGCCAGCAGCCAAGACCCCGGACAGGGGTTGTCTCAGCCCCAGCATTTT
CASSQDPGQGLSQPQHF
>many|TRBJ2-7|TRBV7-9|.
TGTGCCAGCAGCTTAGGGACCTCCAGCGAGCAGTACTTC
CASSLGTSSEQYF
>many|TRBJ1-3|TRBV29-1|.
TGCAGCGTTGGAATCTCTGGAAACACCATATATTTT
CSVGISGNTIYF
>many|TRBJ1-2|TRBV5-1|.
TGCGCCAGCAGCTTACGAGACGGCAGAGGTGGCTACACCTTC
CASSLRDGRGGYTF
>.|TRBJ1-2|TRBV11-2|.
TGTGCCAGCAGCCAGATACTGAACTATGGCTACACCTTC
CASSQILNYGYTF
>.|TRBJ1-6|TRBV7-9|TRBD1
TGTGCCAGCAACACGGCGGGACAGCTAAATTCACCCCTCCACTTT
CASNTAGQLNSPLHF
>many|TRBJ1-4|TRBV15|TRBD1
TGTGCCACCAGCATTTCGACAGGGGGATCGTATGAAAAACTGTTTTTT
CATSISTGGSYEKLFF
>few|TRBJ2-6|TRBV2|TRBD1
TGTGCCAGCAAAACAGGGGCAGGCTCTGGGGCCAACGTCCTGACTTTC
CASKTGAGSGANVLTF
>.|TRBJ2-5|TRBV2|TRBD2
TGTGCCAGCAGTGAAAAGACTAGCACTCGGGAGGCCCAGTACTTC
CASSEKTSTREAQYF
>many|TRBJ1-2|TRBV7-2|.
TGTGCCACGACAATCAGGGCAGACTATGGCTACACCTTC
CATTIRADYGYTF
>many|TRBJ1-2|TRBV15|TRBD1
TGTGCCACCAGCAGCTCCGGGACAGGTCCCGATTACTTC
CATSSSGTGPDYF
>.|TRBJ1-5|TRBV2|.
TGTGCCAGCAGTGCGGGAGAATATCAGCCCCAGCATTTT
CASSAGEYQPQHF
>.|TRBJ1-5|TRBV7-8|TRBD1
TGTGCCAGCAGCTTAGTGACAGGGGTCGGCAATCAGCCCCAGCATTTT
CASSLVTGVGNQPQHF
>.|TRBJ1-5|TRBV2|.
TGTGCCAGCAGTGAAGACCAGAGCAATCAGCCCCAGCATTTT
CASSEDQSNQPQHF
>few|TRBJ1-1|TRBV7-9|.
TGTGCCAGCAGCCCAACCGGGAACATGAACACTGAAGCTTTCTTT
CASSPTGNMNTEAFF
>.|TRBJ1-2|TRBV7-9|.
TGTGCCAGCAGCTCTGGGCCCAACAGAGCCCAATATGGCTACACCTTC
CASSSGPNRAQYGYTF
>many|TRBJ1-5|TRBV10-3|.
TGTGCCATCAGTGAGTGGGGAGGGACTCAGCCCCAGCATTTT
CAISEWGGTQPQHF
>many|TRBJ1-4|TRBV2|.
TGTGCCAGCAGTGACAGAAATAATGAAAAACTGTTTTTT
CASSDRNNEKLFF
>few|TRBJ1-1|TRBV6-1|.
TGTGCCAGCAGTGACTCGGGGAGCGGTGAAGCTTTCTTT
CASSDSGSGEAFF
>.|TRBJ2-5|TRBV7-6|.
TGCGCCAGCAGTCCCGCCCGCGCGGGGAGTAACCCTCAAGAGACCCAGTACTTC
CASSPARAGSNPQETQYF
>.|TRBJ1-2|TRBV6-5|.
TGTGCCAGCAGTTACTCGAGGGACAACGGCTACACCTTC
CASSYSRDNGYTF
>many|TRBJ1-1|TRBV25-1|TRBD1
TGTGCCAGCAGTTGGGACAGGGGGAGGTCTGAAGCTTTCTTT
CASSWDRGRSEAFF